The clone carrying this T cell receptor beta chain was seen a handful of times. Its cognate antigen is unknown. The sample is drawn from a study of beta chain features in type 1 diabetes. What was sequenced were expressed TCRB transcripts, since all of the isolated RNA had been reverse transcribed. Sequenced by immunoSEQ multiplex PCR; TCRdb stores in-frame clones only, minus some. The data hold around 250,000 clones, with just over 20% observed a single time. General observations from the study: Among all four CD4+ subsets, Type 1 diabetes patients had TCRB CDR3s that were moderately but significantly shorter. Any HLA-type effect on TCRB rearrangement remained unresolved here.

CDR3 size: 15 residues. The germline V and J ends were trimmed by 5 bases and 3 bases, with 11 bases remaining between them. The germline gives CDR1 MNHNS, CDR2 SASEGT. CD4+ naive, central memory, regulatory and stem cell-like memory subsets were isolated by sorting on CD45RO/CCR7/CD25/CD127/CD95/CD27. Material: naive CD4+ T cells from blood. The sequence derives from a woman aged 40 to 50 with type 1 diabetes. This chain connects TRBV6-1 to TRBJ1-6; D is perhaps TRBD1 (6 bases). The CDR3, as DNA: TGTGCCAGCAGTTCGACGGACAGCTATAATTCACCCCTCCACTTT. Its translation is CASSSTDSYNSPLHF.